A selection of T cell receptor beta chains follows, all from one sample in a study of blood T cell repertoires in COVID-19. Repertoires were generated with immunoSEQ multiplex PCR, while TCRdb's copy carries only in-frame clones and drops some. The sample holds about 84,000 clones, around 80% seen once. The sample comprised peripheral blood. These receptors were collected from an elderly woman with acute or convalescent COVID-19. CDR3s include the opening cysteine and the closing phenylalanine or tryptophan. A D gene is named only where the DNA matches it firmly. Only part of the rows carry a size: once, few, many, or a class if the clone is expanded.

v_gene	j_gene	abundance	d_gene	CDR3nt	CDR3aa
TRBV7-2	TRBJ2-3	few	NA	TGTGCCAGCAGCTCCTACAGATCCACAGATACGCAGTATTTT	CASSSYRSTDTQYF
TRBV19	TRBJ2-6	NA	NA	TGTGCCAGTAGTCTCCGGGACACAAGCTCTGGGGCCAACGTCCTGACTTTC	CASSLRDTSSGANVLTF
TRBV3-1/TRBV3-2	TRBJ2-5	NA	NA	TGTGCCACTCAGCGGCAAGAGACCCAGTACTTC	CATQRQETQYF
TRBV10-1	TRBJ2-5	NA	NA	TGCGCCAGCAGGGGACTCAACCAAGAGACCCAGTACTTC	CASRGLNQETQYF
TRBV5-6	TRBJ1-6	NA	TRBD1	TGTGCCAGCAGCTTGGTCCAGGGGGATTCACCCCTCCACTTT	CASSLVQGDSPLHF
TRBV12-3/TRBV12-4	TRBJ2-1	NA	TRBD2	TGTGCCAGCAGTTCCCTCGGGGGGGAGCAGTTCTTC	CASSSLGGEQFF
TRBV9	TRBJ2-1	NA	TRBD1	TGTGCCAGCAGCGCCTCGGGACAGGGAGGCAATGAGCAGTTCTTC	CASSASGQGGNEQFF
TRBV7-5	TRBJ1-2	NA	NA	TGTGCCATCCTTTCCCCTGACCCGGAGGCCTATGGCTACACCTTC	CAILSPDPEAYGYTF
TRBV5-3	TRBJ1-3	NA	NA	TGTGCCAGAAGCTTACAGAGTGGAAACACCATATATTTT	CARSLQSGNTIYF
TRBV4-2	TRBJ1-2	many	NA	TGTGCCAGCAGCCACCGCGGGAGTGGCTACACCTTC	CASSHRGSGYTF
TRBV24-1	TRBJ1-4	NA	NA	TGTGCCACCAGTGATGGGGCGGATTTTGCAACTAATGAAAAACTGTTTTTT	CATSDGADFATNEKLFF
TRBV21-1	TRBJ1-4	once	NA	TGTGCCAGCAGCAAAGACCCTAGGGGGTGTGGTAATGAAAAACTGTTTTTT	CASSKDPRGCGNEKLFF
TRBV5-1	TRBJ2-3	NA	TRBD1	TGCGCCAGCAGCTTAAGGACAGGGGGAGCTGATACGCAGTATTTT	CASSLRTGGADTQYF
TRBV10-2	TRBJ2-1	NA	TRBD2	TGCGCCAGCAGTCCGGCTAGCGGGAGTTACAATGAGCAGTTCTTC	CASSPASGSYNEQFF
TRBV2	TRBJ2-5	NA	TRBD1	TGTGCCAGCAGCGCCACGAGACAGGGGTGGGGGGAGACCCAGTACTTC	CASSATRQGWGETQYF
TRBV27	TRBJ2-3	NA	TRBD1	TGTGCCAGCAGTTTATATGGGACAGGGGGCTCAGATACGCAGTATTTT	CASSLYGTGGSDTQYF
TRBV5-1	TRBJ2-1	few	NA	TGCGCCAGCAGTGCCGGACCAGGGTTTTACTCCTACAATGAGCAGTTCTTC	CASSAGPGFYSYNEQFF
TRBV7-2	TRBJ2-5	NA	NA	TGTGCCAGCAGCCACAACGGGATCTCACAAGAGACCCAGTACTTC	CASSHNGISQETQYF
TRBV19	TRBJ2-7	NA	TRBD1	TGTGCCAGTAGTCAAAGACCGGGACAGTCCTATCACGAGCAGTACTTC	CASSQRPGQSYHEQYF
TRBV24-1	TRBJ2-3	NA	TRBD2	TGTGCCACCAGGCAGACTAGCGGGGAAGGTACGCAGTATTTT	CATRQTSGEGTQYF
TRBV7-2	TRBJ1-1	once	NA	TGTGCCAGCAGCTTAGTCTTCACTGAAGCTTTCTTT	CASSLVFTEAFF
TRBV7-9	TRBJ2-3	NA	NA	TGTGCCAGCAGCTTAGTATTGACGGGTAGCACAGATACGCAGTATTTT	CASSLVLTGSTDTQYF
TRBV11-2	TRBJ2-3	NA	TRBD2	TGTGCCAGCAGCTCCGGACTAGCGGGCACAGATACGCAGTATTTT	CASSSGLAGTDTQYF
TRBV6-5	TRBJ2-1	NA	NA	TGTGCCAGCAGTTACCTTATAGACGCGGACAATGAGCAGTTCTTC	CASSYLIDADNEQFF